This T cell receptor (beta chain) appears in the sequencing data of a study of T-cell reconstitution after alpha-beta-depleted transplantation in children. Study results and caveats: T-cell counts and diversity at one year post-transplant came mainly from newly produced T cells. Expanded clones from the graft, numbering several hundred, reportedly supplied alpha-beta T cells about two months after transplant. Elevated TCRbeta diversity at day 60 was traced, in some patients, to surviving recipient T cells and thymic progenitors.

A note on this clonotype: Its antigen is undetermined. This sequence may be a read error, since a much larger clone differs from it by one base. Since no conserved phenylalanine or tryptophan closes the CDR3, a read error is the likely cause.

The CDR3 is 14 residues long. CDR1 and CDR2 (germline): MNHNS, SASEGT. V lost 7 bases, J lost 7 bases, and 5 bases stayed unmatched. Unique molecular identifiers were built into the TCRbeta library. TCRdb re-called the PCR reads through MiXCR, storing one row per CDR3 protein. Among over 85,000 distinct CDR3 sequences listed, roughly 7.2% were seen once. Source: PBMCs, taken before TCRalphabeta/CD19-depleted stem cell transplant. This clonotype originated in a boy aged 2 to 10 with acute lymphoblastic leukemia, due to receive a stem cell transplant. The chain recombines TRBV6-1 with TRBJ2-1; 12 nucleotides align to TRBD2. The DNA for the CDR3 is TGTGCCAGCACCCCTAGCGGGGGGGGAAATGAGCAGTTCTTA. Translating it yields CASTPSGGGNEQFL.